The clone carrying this T cell receptor beta chain was counted between two and nine times. The record originates from a study of blood T cell repertoires in COVID-19. The V end lost 5 bases, the J end lost 7 bases, and 15 bases lay between the germline ends. Looked up from germline, CDR1 is SGHVS and CDR2 is FNYEAQ. The CDR3 runs to 14 residues. Sequenced by immunoSEQ multiplex PCR; TCRdb stores in-frame clones only, minus some. The repertoire includes 150,000 to 200,000 clones, roughly three quarters of them detected once, and roughly 8.6% sits in the top ten. The sample consisted of peripheral blood. This TCR came from a woman aged 45-65 years with active or convalescent COVID-19. The genes are TRBV7-6 and TRBJ1-5, with a weak D call TRBD1 (5 bases). The CDR3 is CASSNPGSGQPQHF. The CDR3 coding sequence is TGTGCCAGCAGCAACCCAGGGTCAGGACAGCCCCAGCATTTT.